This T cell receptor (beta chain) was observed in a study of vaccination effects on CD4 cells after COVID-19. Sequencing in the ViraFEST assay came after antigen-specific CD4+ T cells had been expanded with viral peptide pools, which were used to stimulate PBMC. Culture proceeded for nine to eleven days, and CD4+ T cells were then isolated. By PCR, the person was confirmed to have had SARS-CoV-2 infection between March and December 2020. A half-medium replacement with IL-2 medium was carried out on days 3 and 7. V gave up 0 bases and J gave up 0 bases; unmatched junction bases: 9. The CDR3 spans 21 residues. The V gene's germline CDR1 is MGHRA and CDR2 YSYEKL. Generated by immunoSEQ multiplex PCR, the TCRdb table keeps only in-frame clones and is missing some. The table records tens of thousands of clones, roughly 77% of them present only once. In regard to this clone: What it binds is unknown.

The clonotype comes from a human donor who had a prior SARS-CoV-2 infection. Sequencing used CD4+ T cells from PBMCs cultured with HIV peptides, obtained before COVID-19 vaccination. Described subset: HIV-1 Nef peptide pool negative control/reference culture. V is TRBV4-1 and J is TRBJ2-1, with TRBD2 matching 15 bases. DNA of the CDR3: TGCGCCAGCAGCCAAGAGATCAGGACTAGCGGGAGGGCCAGCTCCTACAATGAGCAGTTCTTC. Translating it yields CASSQEIRTSGRASSYNEQFF.